Listed here are 10 T cell receptor beta chains from one sample, sequenced in a study of blood T cell repertoires in COVID-19. Assay: immunoSEQ multiplex PCR; the TCRdb copy retains only in-frame clones and omits some. Of approximately 300,000 clones detected, over 75% appear once; the ten largest clones hold about 10%. The specimen sequenced was PBMCs or T cells enriched from blood (not recorded which). These receptors came from a woman aged 18 to 35 who had recovered from COVID-19.

The V call is TRBV2, the J call TRBJ1-3; maybe TRBD1 (5 bases). Trimming pared 5 bases from V and 0 bases from J, leaving 8 bases between. This CDR3 has 14 amino acids. CDR1 and CDR2 from the germline V gene are SNHLY and FYNNEI. The CDR3 sequence: CASSPQGSGNTIYF. CDR3 coding DNA: TGTGCCAGCAGTCCTCAGGGCTCTGGAAACACCATATATTTT.

CDR3 nucleotide sequence: TGCGCCAGCAGTGAGACGGGACTCCCTAAAAACTATGGCTACACCTTC. Protein: CASSETGLPKNYGYTF. The V call is TRBV10-1, the J call TRBJ1-2; tentative D call: TRBD1 (5 bases). Germline V lookup: CDR1 WNHNN, CDR2 SYGVQD (reference sequence). The CDR3 consists of 16 residues. Deletions cut 2 bases from V and 2 bases from J, with 15 bases between.

The rearrangement joins TRBV19 to TRBJ2-7; 7 nucleotides line up with TRBD1. Trimming at V came to 5 bases and at J to 2 bases, leaving 9 bases not matched to a gene. Germline loops: CDR1 LNHDA, CDR2 SQIVND (reference sequence). CDR3 size: 15 residues. CDR3 region: CASSQGGGLPYEQYF. The CDR3 DNA sequence: TGTGCCAGTAGTCAAGGGGGCGGGTTACCCTACGAGCAGTACTTC.

V and J are TRBV19 and TRBJ2-3, with TRBD1 matching 8 bases. V lost 3 bases to trimming and J lost 4 bases; unmatched junction nucleotides: 12. Germline V gene data show CDR1 as LNHDA and CDR2 as SQIVND (reference sequence). This CDR3 spans 17 amino acids. The DNA of the CDR3 is TGTGCCAGTAGTATTAGCCCTTATACCAGGGGGCCAGATACGCAGTATTTT. As protein: CASSISPYTRGPDTQYF.

This clone has just one count. J is TRBJ1-2 and V is TRBV11-3; 7 bases fit TRBD1. The V segment lost 2 bases and the J segment 3 bases; nucleotides outside the gene matches: 9. The CDR3 length is 16 residues. Germline-derived CDR1 and CDR2 are SGHNT and YENEEA. The CDR3 is CASSLFSDGQDYGYTF. CDR3 DNA sequence: TGTGCCAGCAGCTTATTCAGTGACGGACAGGACTATGGCTACACCTTC.

The chain recombines TRBV19 with TRBJ1-2, with D possibly matching TRBD1 (6 bases). The germline CDR1 and CDR2 sequences are LNHDA and SQIVND (reference sequence). Deletions cut 5 bases from V and 6 bases from J, with 16 bases between. CDR3 length: 14 amino acids. DNA for the CDR3: TGTGCCAGTAGTTCCCAGGGGAGAAGGGATGGCTACACCTTC. Its translation: CASSSQGRRDGYTF.

The V gene is TRBV12-5, the J gene TRBJ1-1, with D perhaps TRBD1 (6 bases). V lost 3 bases and J lost 1, with 9 bases in between. The germline V gene has CDR1 LGHNT and CDR2 FRNRAP. The CDR3 consists of 14 residues. The CDR3 region is CASGLGGQNTEAFF. For the CDR3, the DNA is TGTGCTAGTGGTTTAGGGGGACAGAACACTGAAGCTTTCTTT.

J is TRBJ2-7 and V is TRBV3-1 (or the pseudogene TRBV3-2), with 9 bases fitting TRBD2. Losses at the gene ends were 4 bases for V and 0 bases for J; bases not matched to a gene: 13. CDR1 is LGHDT and CDR2 is YNNKEL in the germline V gene (reference sequence). The CDR3 consists of 18 residues. CDR3 protein: CASSPYRPLAGGSYEQYF. CDR3 bases: TGTGCCAGCAGCCCCTACCGCCCACTAGCGGGCGGCTCCTACGAGCAGTACTTC.

The J gene is TRBJ2-3, the V gene TRBV29-1; no clear D. V lost 4 bases and J lost 6, with 5 bases in between. CDR1 is SQVTM and CDR2 is ANQGSEA in the germline V gene. The CDR3 extends over 10 amino acids. The CDR3 here is CSVASDTQYF. The CDR3 nucleotides read TGCAGCGTTGCGTCCGATACGCAGTATTTT.

The chain is built from TRBV27 and TRBJ2-2, with 8 bases fitting TRBD1. CDR3 length: 14 amino acids. Germline-derived CDR1 and CDR2 are MNHEY and SMNVEV (reference sequence). V lost 1 base to trimming and J lost 8 bases; unmatched junction nucleotides: 3. CDR3: CASSLYQGAGELFF. CDR3 nucleotide sequence: TGTGCCAGCAGTTTATATCAGGGGGCGGGGGAGCTGTTTTTT.